This TCR beta chain was sequenced during a study of blood T cells in healthy people across ages. Primers used in a second PCR of about 6 to 12 cycles were a sample-barcoded 5' primer and a J-beta primer mix. In TCRdb, the 5' RACE reads were re-called with MiXCR into one record per CDR3 protein. This table has about 800,000 distinct CDR3 sequences, roughly 25% appearing once. Germline V gene sequence: CDR1 DFQATT, CDR2 SNEGSKA (reference sequence). There are 13 residues in the CDR3. These same data were also listed under a study on T cells of mothers and their children. That source notes: The yield was over 9.5 million TCR beta CDR3 reads from each mother and a few million from each child.

This sequence joins TRBV20-1 and TRBJ2-1, with D tentatively TRBD2 (6 bases). Near its end, the DNA agrees better with TRBJ2-7, so the J call may be wrong. This receptor was identified in a boy between 10 and 17 years old in good health. The material sequenced was blood. The CDR3 region is CSGKGLLPYEQYF. CDR3 DNA: TGCAGTGGGAAGGGACTCTTGCCCTACGAGCAGTACTTC.